Sequencing of this T cell receptor beta chain was carried out in a study of blood T cell repertoires in COVID-19. Repertoires were generated with immunoSEQ multiplex PCR, while TCRdb's copy carries only in-frame clones and drops some. The sample holds 300,000 or so clones; 65% to 90% are singletons and the top ten take around 4.5%. CDR1 and CDR2 from the germline V gene are SNHLY and FYNNEI. V was trimmed by 8 bases and J by 8 bases, leaving 13 bases between them. The CDR3 length is 12 residues. The receptor's source is a woman aged 40 to 50 with acute COVID-19. The genes are TRBV2 and TRBJ2-1, with D possibly matching TRBD2 (6 bases). The sequenced sample consisted of PBMCs or T cells enriched from blood (not recorded which). CDR3 sequence: CASGRLFYEQFF. The CDR3 nucleotides read TGTGCCAGCGGGAGGTTGTTCTATGAGCAGTTCTTC.